These 23 T cell receptor beta chains were all obtained from the same sample, sequenced in a study of cytomegalovirus exposure and HLA in healthy donors (dated by TCRdb to about 2017). The library was produced with the immunoSEQ multiplex PCR assay. What TCRdb holds here is the immuneACCESS table cut down to in-frame rearrangements. Part of the clones is not present; checked against another copy, under half of the missing clones reflect an unresolved V gene, and the others are unexplained. Within this sample are around 190,000 clones, with around 80% of them counted one time only. 1.2% of the sample rests with the top ten. Sequencing was performed on PBMCs. The receptor source for this set is a woman in her thirties in good health and CMV-seronegative.

The chain employs TRBV28 and TRBJ2-5; 8 nucleotides match TRBD1. Per germline, CDR1 MDHEN and CDR2 SYDVKM. With 7 bases clipped from V and 7 bases from J, the junction kept 17 bases outside the gene matches. The CDR3 is 16 residues long. The CDR3, as DNA: TGTGCCAGCACCGATCCTCTTGACAGGGGATTCGGGACCCAGTACTTC. This sequence encodes CASTDPLDRGFGTQYF. The whole variable domain, filled in from reference TRBV28 and TRBJ2-5, reads DVKVTQSSRYLVKRTGEKVFLECVQDMDHENMFWYRQDPGLGLRLIYFSYDVKMKEKGDIPEGYSVSREKKERFSLILESASTNQTSMYLCASTDPLDRGFGTQYFGPGTRLLVL.

The genes are TRBV28 and TRBJ2-5; 9 positions agree with TRBD2. The CDR3 is 16 amino acids. V gave up 5 bases and J gave up 5 bases; unmatched junction bases: 12. CDR1 and CDR2 from the germline V gene are MDHEN and SYDVKM. CDR3 sequence: CASSQPWLAGRETQYF. CDR3 sequence (DNA): TGTGCCAGCAGTCAGCCCTGGCTAGCGGGGAGGGAGACCCAGTACTTC.

The V gene is TRBV30, the J gene TRBJ2-3; D unclear. The length of the CDR3 is 13 residues. V was pared by 4 bases and J by 4 bases, with 12 bases between. Per germline, CDR1 GTSNPN and CDR2 SVGIG (reference sequence). The CDR3 sequence: CAWTLNRADTQYF. As DNA, the CDR3 is TGTGCCTGGACCCTCAATCGGGCAGATACGCAGTATTTT.

This sequence joins TRBV5-1 and TRBJ1-4; a weak D match, TRBD1 (6 bases). V was cut by 0 bases and J by 8 bases, with 14 bases left in between. Germline V gives CDR1 SGHRS, CDR2 YFSETQ. The CDR3 consists of 15 residues. CDR3 amino acids: CASSLGGQNQEKLFF. The CDR3 nucleotides are TGCGCCAGCAGCTTGGGGGGACAAAATCAAGAAAAACTGTTTTTT.

V is TRBV5-1 and J is TRBJ1-4, with D possibly matching TRBD1 (6 bases). CDR1 is SGHRS and CDR2 is YFSETQ in the germline V gene. V lost 4 bases to trimming and J lost 7 bases, with 14 bases between them. The CDR3 sequence is 14 residues long. The CDR3 loop reads CASSQTQGGEKLFF. The CDR3 DNA follows: TGCGCCAGCAGCCAAACACAGGGTGGTGAAAAACTGTTTTTT.

This clone occurred once. This CDR3 reads CAISQTTSWMDEQYF. CDR3 nucleotide sequence: TGTGCCATCAGTCAAACGACTAGCTGGATGGACGAGCAGTACTTC. The V and J genes are TRBV10-3 and TRBJ2-7, with 7 bases lining up with TRBD2. The CDR3 has 15 residues. Germline V gives CDR1 ENHRY, CDR2 SYGVKD. V was clipped by 5 bases and J by 5 bases; unmatched bases: 12.

CDR3 in amino acids: CASRLNRVGWNEQFF. In nucleotides, the CDR3 is TGTGCCAGCAGACTCAACAGGGTTGGATGGAATGAGCAGTTCTTC. The J gene is TRBJ2-1, the V gene TRBV6-5; possible D gene TRBD1, 6 bases. V was cut by 6 bases and J by 7 bases, with 19 bases left in between. Germline CDR1 is MNHEY and CDR2 is SVGAGI. This CDR3 spans 15 amino acids.

This clone rates as medium-sized (0.01 to 0.1%). The chain joins TRBV27 to TRBJ2-1; the D is unclear. The CDR3 spans 12 residues. Germline V gene lookup returns CDR1 MNHEY and CDR2 SMNVEV (reference sequence). Trimming took 3 bases from V and 7 from J, leaving 7 bases between them. CDR3 DNA: TGTGCCAGCAGTTTCCGCGTTAATGAGCAGTTCTTC. Translating it yields CASSFRVNEQFF.

The chain uses TRBV6-1 and TRBJ2-3; 9 bases line up with TRBD2. Germline loops: CDR1 MNHNS, CDR2 SASEGT. This CDR3 region has 18 residues. The J segment lost 4 bases and the V segment lost 2 bases, leaving 13 bases of the junction unmatched. The CDR3 here is CASSEFSPVLAGADTQYF. For the CDR3, the DNA is TGTGCCAGCAGTGAATTTTCCCCTGTACTAGCGGGCGCAGATACGCAGTATTTT.

The J gene is TRBJ2-1, the V gene TRBV6-5; D may be TRBD2 (5 bases). Germline V CDR1 and CDR2: MNHEY, SVGAGI. The CDR3 length is 15 residues. V lost 2 bases, J lost 7 bases, and 15 bases lay in between. CDR3 residues: CASSYESRVRNEQFF. The CDR3 DNA is TGTGCCAGCAGTTACGAGTCGAGGGTCAGGAATGAGCAGTTCTTC.

The chain combines TRBV5-4 with TRBJ2-5; D is perhaps TRBD2 (5 bases). This CDR3 has 13 residues. CDR1 and CDR2 (germline): SGHNT, YYREEE (reference sequence). The V end was cut by 0 bases, the J end by 5 bases, with 8 bases between. CDR3 residues: CASSLGGMETQYF. CDR3 DNA sequence: TGTGCCAGCAGCTTGGGAGGGATGGAGACCCAGTACTTC.

V gene TRBV27 combines with J gene TRBJ1-5, with 8 bases that match TRBD1. V gave up 6 bases and J gave up 5 bases; unmatched junction bases: 6. This CDR3 has 14 amino acids. The V gene's germline CDR1 is MNHEY and CDR2 SMNVEV (reference sequence). The CDR3 protein is CASSPGQGHQPQHF. The CDR3 DNA reads TGTGCCAGCAGCCCTGGACAGGGCCATCAGCCCCAGCATTTT.

The gene calls are TRBV25-1 and TRBJ2-3, with 8 nucleotides matching TRBD2. The CDR3 extends over 14 amino acids. Germline values: CDR1 MGHDK, CDR2 SYGVNS. The V and J ends lost 8 bases and 2 bases, in that order; junction bases with no gene match: 6. The CDR3 sequence: CASGPSGSTDTQYF. CDR3 DNA sequence: TGTGCCAGCGGACCTAGCGGGTCCACAGATACGCAGTATTTT.

The rearrangement uses TRBV29-1 and TRBJ2-2; 11 bases match TRBD2. This CDR3 comprises 18 residues. Germline loops: CDR1 SQVTM, CDR2 ANQGSEA. Losses at the gene ends were 0 bases for V and 4 bases for J; bases not matched to a gene: 10. CDR3 coding DNA: TGCAGCGTTGAAGATGGGTCTAGCGGGGGGTGGGGCACCGGGGAGCTGTTTTTT. Translated, it gives CSVEDGSSGGWGTGELFF.

This clone was observed once. The CDR3 sequence: CASSGQGITGELFF. CDR3 nucleotides: TGTGCCAGCAGCGGACAGGGGATCACCGGGGAGCTGTTTTTT. The chain employs TRBV6-4 and TRBJ2-2; TRBD1 matches at 9 bases. The CDR3 totals 14 residues. V was pared by 6 bases and J by 4 bases, with 3 bases of the junction left unmatched. Germline CDR1 is MRHNA and CDR2 is SNTAGT.

The chain links TRBV5-6 to TRBJ2-7; no reliable D call. Deletions cut 1 base from V and 2 bases from J, with 7 bases between. Germline V CDR1 and CDR2: SGHDT, YYEEEE. The CDR3 loop spans 13 amino acids. The CDR3 coding sequence is TGTGCCAGCAGCTTGTTACCGGCCTACGAGCAGTACTTC. This encodes CASSLLPAYEQYF. Full variable domain (outside the CDR3, taken from reference TRBV5-6 and TRBJ2-7): DAGVTQSPTHLIKTRGQQVTLRCSPKSGHDTVSWYQQALGQGPQFIFQYYEEEERQRGNFPDRFSGHQFPNYSSELNVNALLLGDSALYLCASSLLPAYEQYFGPGTRLTVT.

The chain links TRBV7-6 to TRBJ2-7; D may be TRBD2 (6 bases). The V end lost 3 bases, the J end lost 1 base, and 13 bases lay between the germline ends. The germline V gene encodes CDR1 SGHVS and CDR2 FNYEAQ. The CDR3 runs 15 residues. The CDR3 DNA follows: TGTGCCAGCAGCTTGGGGACGGGAGCTTCCTACGAGCAGTACTTC. This encodes CASSLGTGASYEQYF. Using reference TRBV7-6 and TRBJ2-7 for the parts outside the CDR3, the full variable domain is GAGVSQSPRYKVTKRGQDVALRCDPISGHVSLYWYRQALGQGPEFLTYFNYEAQQDKSGLPNDRFSAERPEGSISTLTIQRTEQRDSAMYRCASSLGTGASYEQYFGPGTRLTVT.

CDR3 in amino acids: CASSHRGTQGGYTF. CDR3 coding DNA: TGCGCCAGCAGCCACAGGGGAACACAGGGGGGCTACACCTTC. The chain links TRBV5-1 to TRBJ1-2, with 7 nucleotides matching TRBD1. Germline V gives CDR1 SGHRS, CDR2 YFSETQ. The CDR3 is 14 residues long. J was trimmed by 8 bases and V by 4 bases; bases with no gene match: 11.

The chain combines TRBV6-5 with TRBJ1-2; D is ambiguous. The CDR3 extends over 14 amino acids. Germline V lookup: CDR1 MNHEY, CDR2 SVGAGI. V lost 0 bases to trimming and J lost 4 bases, with 9 bases between them. CDR3 region: CASSYSVRSYGYTF. CDR3 bases: TGTGCCAGCAGTTACTCTGTCAGGTCCTATGGCTACACCTTC.

This chain connects TRBV9 to TRBJ2-7; 8 nucleotides line up with TRBD1. CDR1 SGDLS and CDR2 YYNGEE come from the germline V gene. This CDR3 is 15 amino acids long. Losses at the gene ends were 4 bases for V and 5 bases for J; bases not matched to a gene: 11. CDR3 in DNA: TGTGCCAGCAGCCCTCAGGGGGCCCGGACTAACGAGCAGTACTTC. It codes for CASSPQGARTNEQYF.

V usage is TRBV19 and J usage is TRBJ1-1; weak D call: TRBD1 (6 bases). Germline-derived CDR1 and CDR2 are LNHDA and SQIVND (reference sequence). The CDR3 contains 13 residues. Trimming took off 5 bases at V and 3 bases at J, with 10 bases between the two ends. The CDR3 region is CASSSTGYTEAFF. DNA for the CDR3: TGTGCCAGTAGTTCAACAGGGTACACTGAAGCTTTCTTT.

The chain employs TRBV7-9 and TRBJ1-1, with D perhaps matching TRBD1 (6 bases). From germline, CDR1 is SEHNR and CDR2 FQNEAQ (reference sequence). V lost 6 bases and J lost 0, with 14 bases in between. The CDR3 consists of 15 residues. DNA for the CDR3: TGTGCCAGCAGTTCGGGTGGGGGCATGAACACTGAAGCTTTCTTT. Translation: CASSSGGGMNTEAFF.

V gene TRBV5-1 combines with J gene TRBJ2-6; D gene ambiguous. Trimming took off 5 bases at V and 4 bases at J, with 7 bases between the two ends. This CDR3 is 13 amino acids long. Germline CDR1 reads SGHRS; CDR2 reads YFSETQ. In nucleotides, the CDR3 is TGCGCCAGCAGATTAACAGGGGCCAACGTCCTGACTTTC. This sequence encodes CASRLTGANVLTF.